The 3 T cell receptor beta chains reported below all come from one sample, sequenced in a study of CD8+CD57+ T cells in acquired aplastic anemia. Patients who underwent sequencing had shown CD8+CD57+ cell expansion by flow cytometry. Genomic DNA acted as the template from which TCR beta VDJ combination and CDR3 sequence profiling were carried out. TCRdb reprocessed the reads via MiXCR and lists one record per CDR3 protein. Of 180,000 or so distinct CDR3 sequences listed, around 48% are singletons. Material: sorted CD4+, CD8+, or CD8+CD57+ T cells (not recorded which) from PBMCs. The receptors stem from a human donor with aplastic anemia.

In this sample, this clonotype turned up a few times. The CDR3 region has the DNA TGCGCCAGCAGCCCGGCGGGGGGGGCGGGGGTCAAAAACATTCAGTACTTC. This translates into CASSPAGGAGVKNIQYF. This chain joins TRBV4-1 and TRBJ2-4; 9 positions match TRBD2. The germline CDR1 and CDR2 sequences are MGHRA and YSYEKL. CDR3 length equals 17 residues. The V gene end was trimmed by 4 bases and the J gene end by 3 bases; junction bases not matched to a gene: 10.

V gene TRBV6-1 combines with J gene TRBJ2-7, with a possible D match to TRBD2 (5 bases). Germline CDR1 is MNHNS and CDR2 is SASEGT. V lost 5 bases and J 4 bases, leaving 9 bases between the germline ends. This CDR3 spans 12 amino acids. The CDR3: CASSPPGYEQYF. The CDR3 DNA sequence: TGTGCCAGCAGTCCCCCGGGGTACGAGCAGTACTTC.

This clonotype appeared a single time. It may be a read error: a sequence one base away is much more abundant. The V call is TRBV27, the J call TRBJ1-6; D is uncertain. V lost 10 bases and J lost 7, with 14 bases in between. Germline CDR1 reads MNHEY; CDR2 reads SMNVEV (reference sequence). The CDR3 has 13 residues. CDR3 region: CATSDLRNSPLHF. The CDR3 DNA follows: TGTGCCACCTCGGACTTGAGGAATTCACCCCTCCACTTT.